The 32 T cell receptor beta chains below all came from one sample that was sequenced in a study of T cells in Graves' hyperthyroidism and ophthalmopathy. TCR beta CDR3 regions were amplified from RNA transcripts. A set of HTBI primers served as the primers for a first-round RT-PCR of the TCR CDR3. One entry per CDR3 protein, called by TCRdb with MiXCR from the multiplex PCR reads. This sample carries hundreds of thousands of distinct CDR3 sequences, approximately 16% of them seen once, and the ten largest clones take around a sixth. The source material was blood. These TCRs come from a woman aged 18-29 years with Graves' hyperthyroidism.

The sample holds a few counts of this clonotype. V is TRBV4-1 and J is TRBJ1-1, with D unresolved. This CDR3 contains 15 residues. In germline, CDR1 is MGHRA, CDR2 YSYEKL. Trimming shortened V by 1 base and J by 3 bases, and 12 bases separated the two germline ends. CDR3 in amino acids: CASSQGYRGDTEAFF. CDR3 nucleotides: TGCGCCAGCAGCCAAGGCTACCGGGGTGACACTGAAGCTTTCTTT.

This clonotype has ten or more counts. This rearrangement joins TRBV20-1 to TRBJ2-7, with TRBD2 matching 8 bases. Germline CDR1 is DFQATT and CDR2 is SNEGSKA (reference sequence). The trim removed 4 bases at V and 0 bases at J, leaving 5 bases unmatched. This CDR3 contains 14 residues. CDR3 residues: CSANGGGFSYEQYF. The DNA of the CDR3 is TGCAGTGCTAACGGCGGGGGGTTCTCCTACGAGCAGTACTTC.

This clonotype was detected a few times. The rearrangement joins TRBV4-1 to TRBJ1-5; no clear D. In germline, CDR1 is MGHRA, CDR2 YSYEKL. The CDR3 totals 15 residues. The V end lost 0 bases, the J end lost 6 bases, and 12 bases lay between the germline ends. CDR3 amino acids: CASSQDGTVGQPQHF. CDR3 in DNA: TGCGCCAGCAGCCAAGATGGAACAGTAGGTCAGCCCCAGCATTTT.

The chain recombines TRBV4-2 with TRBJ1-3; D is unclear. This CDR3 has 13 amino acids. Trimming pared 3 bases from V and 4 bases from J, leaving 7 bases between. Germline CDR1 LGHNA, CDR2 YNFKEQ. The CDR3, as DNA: TGTGCCAGCAGCCAGACGGGGGGAAACACCATATATTTT. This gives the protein CASSQTGGNTIYF.

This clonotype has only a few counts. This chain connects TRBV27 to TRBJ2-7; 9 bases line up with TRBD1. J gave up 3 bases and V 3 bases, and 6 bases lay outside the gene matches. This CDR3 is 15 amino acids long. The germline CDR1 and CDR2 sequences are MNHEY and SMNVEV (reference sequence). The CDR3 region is CASSFGTGSNYEQYF. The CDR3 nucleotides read TGTGCCAGCAGTTTCGGGACAGGGTCGAACTACGAGCAGTACTTC.

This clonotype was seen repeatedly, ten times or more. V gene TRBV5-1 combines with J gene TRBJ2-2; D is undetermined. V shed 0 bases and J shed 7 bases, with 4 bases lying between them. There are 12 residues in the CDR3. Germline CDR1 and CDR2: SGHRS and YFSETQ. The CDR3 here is CASSLGGGELFF. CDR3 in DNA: TGCGCCAGCAGCTTGGGTGGCGGGGAGCTGTTTTTT.

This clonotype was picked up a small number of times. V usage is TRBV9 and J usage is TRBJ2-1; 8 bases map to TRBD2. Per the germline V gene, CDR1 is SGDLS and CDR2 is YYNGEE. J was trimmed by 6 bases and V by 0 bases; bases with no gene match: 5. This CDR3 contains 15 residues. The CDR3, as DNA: TGTGCCAGCAGCGTAGTTGGCGGGGGGCTCAATGAGCAGTTCTTC. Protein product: CASSVVGGGLNEQFF.

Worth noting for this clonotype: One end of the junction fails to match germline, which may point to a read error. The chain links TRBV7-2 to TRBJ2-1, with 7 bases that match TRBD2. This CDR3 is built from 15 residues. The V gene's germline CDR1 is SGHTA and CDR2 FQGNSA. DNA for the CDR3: TGTGCCAGCAAAATGGGGGGGGGTTCTTACAATGAGCAGTCCTTC. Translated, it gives CASKMGGGSYNEQSF. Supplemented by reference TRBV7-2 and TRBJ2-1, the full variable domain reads GAGVSQSPSNKVTEKGKDVELRCDPISGHTALYWYRQSLGQGLEFLIYFQGNSAPDKSGLPSDRFSAERTGGSVSTLTIQRTQQEDSAVYLCASKMGGGSYNEQSFGPGTRLTVL.

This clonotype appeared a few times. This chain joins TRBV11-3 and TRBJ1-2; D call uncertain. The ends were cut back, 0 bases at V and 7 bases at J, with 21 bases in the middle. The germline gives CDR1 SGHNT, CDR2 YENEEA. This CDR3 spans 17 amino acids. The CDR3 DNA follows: TGTGCCAGCAGCTTAGATACTCGCACAGCACCTTCTTTTGGCTACACCTTC. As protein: CASSLDTRTAPSFGYTF.

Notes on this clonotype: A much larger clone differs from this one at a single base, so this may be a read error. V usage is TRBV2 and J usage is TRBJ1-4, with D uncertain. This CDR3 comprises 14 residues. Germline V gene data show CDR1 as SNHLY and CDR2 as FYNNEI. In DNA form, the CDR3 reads TGTGCCGGCAGTGAGAGTGATCCGGATGAAAAACTGTTTTTT. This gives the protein CAGSESDPDEKLFF.

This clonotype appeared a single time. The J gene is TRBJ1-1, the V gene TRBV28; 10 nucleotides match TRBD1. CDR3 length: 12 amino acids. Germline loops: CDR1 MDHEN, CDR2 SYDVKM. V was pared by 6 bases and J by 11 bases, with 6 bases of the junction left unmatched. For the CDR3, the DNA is TGTGCCAGCAGAACAATGGACAGGGGGGCTTTCTTT. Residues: CASRTMDRGAFF.

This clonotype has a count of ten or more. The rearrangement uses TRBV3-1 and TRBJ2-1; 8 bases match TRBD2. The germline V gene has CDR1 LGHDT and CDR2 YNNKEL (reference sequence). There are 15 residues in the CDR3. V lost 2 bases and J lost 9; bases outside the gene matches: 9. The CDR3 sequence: CASSQPQRESAEQFF. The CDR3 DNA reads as TGTGCCAGCAGCCAACCACAGCGGGAGTCCGCTGAGCAGTTCTTC.

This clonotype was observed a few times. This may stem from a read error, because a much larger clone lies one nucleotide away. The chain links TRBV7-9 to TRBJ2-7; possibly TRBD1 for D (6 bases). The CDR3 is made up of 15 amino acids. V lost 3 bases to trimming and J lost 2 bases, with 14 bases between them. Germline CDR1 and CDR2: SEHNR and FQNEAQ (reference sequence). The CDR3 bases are TGTGCCAGCAGCTTCCGACCGGGACAAACCTACGAGCAGTACTTC. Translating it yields CASSFRPGQTYEQYF.

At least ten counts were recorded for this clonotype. The CDR3 DNA sequence: TGTGCCAGCAGCGCGGGACTAGCGGGAGGAGAGACCCAGTACTTC. This translates into CASSAGLAGGETQYF. The chain is built from TRBV19 and TRBJ2-5; TRBD2 matches 15 bases. CDR1 and CDR2 from the germline V gene are LNHDA and SQIVND (reference sequence). The CDR3 runs to 15 residues. The junction had 6 bases not matched to a gene; V was cut back by 9 bases and J by 4 bases.

The CDR3 protein is CASSPRGQGRDEKLFF. CDR3 bases: TGTGCCAGTAGTCCGAGGGGCCAGGGGCGGGATGAAAAACTGTTTTTT. V and J are TRBV19 and TRBJ1-4, with a weak D call TRBD1 (6 bases). This CDR3 is 16 amino acids long. Germline V gene data show CDR1 as LNHDA and CDR2 as SQIVND (reference sequence). Trimming removed 5 bases from V and 6 bases from J, with 19 bases in between.

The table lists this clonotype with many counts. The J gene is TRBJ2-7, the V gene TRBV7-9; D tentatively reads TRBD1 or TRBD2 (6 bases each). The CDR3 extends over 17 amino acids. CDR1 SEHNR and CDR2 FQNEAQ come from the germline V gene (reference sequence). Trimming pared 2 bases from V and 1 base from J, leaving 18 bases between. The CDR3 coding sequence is TGTGCCAGCAGCTTAATCCGTTCGGGGGCTTGGTCCTACGAGCAGTACTTC. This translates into CASSLIRSGAWSYEQYF.

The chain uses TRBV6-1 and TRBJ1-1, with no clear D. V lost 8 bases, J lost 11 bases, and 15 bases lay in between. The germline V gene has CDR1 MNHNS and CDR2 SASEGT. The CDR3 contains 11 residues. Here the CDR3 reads CASREGRHAFF. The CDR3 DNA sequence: TGTGCCAGCCGGGAGGGCAGGCACGCTTTCTTT.

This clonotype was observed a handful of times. The CDR3 is CASSFGGGKFNEQFF. Written as DNA, the CDR3 is TGTGCCAGCAGTTTCGGAGGGGGAAAATTCAATGAGCAGTTCTTC. This chain links TRBV7-9 with TRBJ2-1, with D perhaps TRBD1 or TRBD2 (6 bases each). The CDR3 has 15 residues. Trimming took 6 bases from V and 6 from J, leaving 18 bases between them. Germline-derived CDR1 and CDR2 are SEHNR and FQNEAQ (reference sequence).

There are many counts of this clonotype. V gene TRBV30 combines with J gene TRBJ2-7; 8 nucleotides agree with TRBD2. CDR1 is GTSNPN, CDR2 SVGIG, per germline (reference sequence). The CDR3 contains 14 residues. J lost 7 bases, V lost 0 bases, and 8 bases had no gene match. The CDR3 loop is CAWSVLAGAGEQYF. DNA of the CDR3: TGTGCCTGGAGTGTGCTAGCGGGTGCCGGGGAGCAGTACTTC. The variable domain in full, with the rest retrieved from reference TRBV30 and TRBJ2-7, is SQTIHQWPATLVQPVGSPLSLECTVEGTSNPNLYWYRQAAGRGLQLLFYSVGIGQISSEVPQNLSASRPQDRQFILSSKKLLLSDSGFYLCAWSVLAGAGEQYFGPGTRLTVT.

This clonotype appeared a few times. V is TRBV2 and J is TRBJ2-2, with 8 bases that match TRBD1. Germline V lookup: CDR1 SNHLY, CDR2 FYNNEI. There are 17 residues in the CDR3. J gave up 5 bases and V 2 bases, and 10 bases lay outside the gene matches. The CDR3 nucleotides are TGTGCCAGCAGTGAAAGTAGTCAGGGGGCGGGTACCGGGGAGCTGTTTTTT. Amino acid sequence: CASSESSQGAGTGELFF.

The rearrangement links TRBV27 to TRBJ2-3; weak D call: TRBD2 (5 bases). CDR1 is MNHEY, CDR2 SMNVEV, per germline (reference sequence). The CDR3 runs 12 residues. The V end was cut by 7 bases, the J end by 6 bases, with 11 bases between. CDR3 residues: CASKAVADTQYF. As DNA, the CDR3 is TGTGCCAGCAAGGCCGTAGCGGATACGCAGTATTTT.

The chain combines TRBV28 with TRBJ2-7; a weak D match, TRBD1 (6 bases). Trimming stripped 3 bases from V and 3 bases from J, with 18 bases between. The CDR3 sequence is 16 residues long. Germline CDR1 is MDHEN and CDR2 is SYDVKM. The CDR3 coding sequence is TGTGCCAGCAGTTTCTCCACCAGGGGCTTAAGCTACGAGCAGTACTTC. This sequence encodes CASSFSTRGLSYEQYF.

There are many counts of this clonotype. The CDR3 DNA reads as TGTGCCAGCAGCTTAGCTTTCCCCTCCTACGAGCAGTACTTC. It is translated as CASSLAFPSYEQYF. V gene TRBV7-2 combines with J gene TRBJ2-7; D remains ambiguous. This CDR3 spans 14 amino acids. Germline CDR1 is SGHTA and CDR2 is FQGNSA. Trimming took off 0 bases at V and 0 bases at J, with 6 bases between the two ends.

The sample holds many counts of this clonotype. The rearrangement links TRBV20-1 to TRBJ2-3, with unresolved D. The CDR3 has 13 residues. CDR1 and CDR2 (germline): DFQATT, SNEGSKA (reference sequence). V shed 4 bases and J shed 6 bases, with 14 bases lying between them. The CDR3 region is CSATGPPTDTQYF. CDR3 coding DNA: TGCAGTGCTACTGGGCCCCCCACCGATACGCAGTATTTT.

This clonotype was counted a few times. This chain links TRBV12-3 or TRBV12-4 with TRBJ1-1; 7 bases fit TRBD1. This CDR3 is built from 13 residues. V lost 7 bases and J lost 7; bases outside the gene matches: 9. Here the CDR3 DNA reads TGTGCCAGCAACTTGCTGGGGGACAGTGAAGCTTTCTTT. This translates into CASNLLGDSEAFF.

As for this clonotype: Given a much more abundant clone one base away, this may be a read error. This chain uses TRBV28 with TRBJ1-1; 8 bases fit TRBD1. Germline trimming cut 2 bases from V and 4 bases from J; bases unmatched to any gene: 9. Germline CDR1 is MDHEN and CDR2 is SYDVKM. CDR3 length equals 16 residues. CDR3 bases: TGTGCCAGCAGTTTACTACAGGGGGTTGGGAGCACTGAAGCTTTCTTT. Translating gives CASSLLQGVGSTEAFF. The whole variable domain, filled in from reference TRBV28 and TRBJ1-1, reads DVKVTQSSRYLVKRTGEKVFLECVQDMDHENMFWYRQDPGLGLRLIYFSYDVKMKEKGDIPEGYSVSREKKERFSLILESASTNQTSMYLCASSLLQGVGSTEAFFGQGTRLTVV.

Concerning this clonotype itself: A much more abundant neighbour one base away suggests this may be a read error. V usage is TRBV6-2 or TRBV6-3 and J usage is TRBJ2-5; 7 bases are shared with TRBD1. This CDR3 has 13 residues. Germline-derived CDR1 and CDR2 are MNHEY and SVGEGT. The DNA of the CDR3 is TGTACCAGCAGTTACAGGGGCCGAGAGACCCAGTACTTC. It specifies CTSSYRGRETQYF.

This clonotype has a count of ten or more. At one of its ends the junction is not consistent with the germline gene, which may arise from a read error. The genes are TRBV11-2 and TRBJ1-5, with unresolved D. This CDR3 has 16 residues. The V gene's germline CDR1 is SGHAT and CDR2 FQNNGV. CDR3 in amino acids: CASTLARGGSNQPQHF. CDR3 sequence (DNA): TGTGCCAGCACCTTAGCCCGTGGTGGGAGCAATCAGCCCCAGCATTTT.

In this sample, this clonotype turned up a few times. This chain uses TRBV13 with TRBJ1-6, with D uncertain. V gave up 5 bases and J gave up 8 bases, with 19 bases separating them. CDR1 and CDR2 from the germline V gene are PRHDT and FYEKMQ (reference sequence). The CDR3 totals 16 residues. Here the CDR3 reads CASSLRASKRDSPLHF. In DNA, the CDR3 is TGTGCCAGCAGCCTCCGGGCCTCCAAAAGGGATTCACCCCTCCACTTT.

The DNA for the CDR3 is TGCAGTGCTAGAGATCCCGCAGGGGTTAGACAGCCCCAGCATTTT. It is translated as CSARDPAGVRQPQHF. The chain carries TRBV20-1 and TRBJ1-5; weak D call: TRBD1 (6 bases). CDR3 size: 15 residues. V was cut by 0 bases and J by 7 bases, with 16 bases left in between. Looked up from germline, CDR1 is DFQATT and CDR2 is SNEGSKA (reference sequence).

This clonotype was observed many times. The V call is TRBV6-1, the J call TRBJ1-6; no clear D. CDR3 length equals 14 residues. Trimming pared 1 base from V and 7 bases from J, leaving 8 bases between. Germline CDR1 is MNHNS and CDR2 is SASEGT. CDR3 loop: CASSEGGENSPLHF. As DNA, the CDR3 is TGTGCCAGCAGTGAAGGGGGAGAGAATTCACCCCTCCACTTT.

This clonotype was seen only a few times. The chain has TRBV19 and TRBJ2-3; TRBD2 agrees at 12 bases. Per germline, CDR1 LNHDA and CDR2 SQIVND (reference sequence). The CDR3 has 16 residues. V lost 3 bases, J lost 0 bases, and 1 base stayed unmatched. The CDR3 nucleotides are TGTGCCAGTAGTATTCTAGCGGGAGGGAGCACAGATACGCAGTATTTT. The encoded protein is CASSILAGGSTDTQYF.